This T cell receptor beta chain is from a study of PD-L1 blockade in urothelial cancer. Losses at the gene ends were 3 bases for V and 5 bases for J; bases not matched to a gene: 7. The CDR3 contains 15 residues. Germline CDR1 is WSHSY and CDR2 is SAAADI. Clones were read by immunoSEQ multiplex PCR, and TCRdb kept only the in-frame ones, dropping some. The data contain 57,000 or so clones, roughly 82% of them singletons. The chain couples TRBV10-2 to TRBJ2-5; the match to TRBD1 covers 9 bases. This sequence was found in a man between 65 and 79 years old with urothelial cancer. Sequenced material: PBMCs, taken around atezolizumab (anti-PD-L1) treatment. The CDR3 sequence: CASSDGTGSTETQYF. In DNA, the CDR3 is TGCGCCAGCAGTGACGGGACAGGGTCCACGGAGACCCAGTACTTC.